These 3 T cell receptor beta chains were all obtained from the same sample, sequenced in a study of early T cells in non-severe SARS-CoV-2 infection. TCRdb redid the calling of the 5' RACE reads with MiXCR, one entry per CDR3 protein. The sample carries tens of thousands of distinct CDR3 sequences, around 12% recorded once. The material sequenced was whole blood. The source of these receptors is an adult who was a healthcare worker with PCR-confirmed SARS-CoV-2 infection or an uninfected control (not recorded which).

A few counts support this clonotype. The chain carries TRBV7-9 and TRBJ2-3; 8 bases align to TRBD2. Germline lookup yields CDR1 SEHNR and CDR2 FQNEAQ (reference sequence). This CDR3 is built from 17 residues. V shed 5 bases, J shed 6 bases, and the junction held 16 bases outside the gene matches. The CDR3 DNA reads as TGTGCCAGCAGCCACCCCACCGTCCGGGAGGGCCTCGATACGCAGTATTTT. Encoded protein: CASSHPTVREGLDTQYF.

The chain recombines TRBV5-1 with TRBJ2-7; 8 nucleotides agree with TRBD2. Germline V gene sequence: CDR1 SGHRS, CDR2 YFSETQ. The CDR3 spans 15 residues. V shed 4 bases and J 5 bases; nucleotides not matched to a gene: 11. The CDR3 protein is CASSTAGLVSNEQYF. The CDR3 nucleotides are TGCGCCAGCAGCACGGCGGGACTAGTCTCTAACGAGCAGTACTTC.

This clonotype was counted between two and nine times. The rearrangement joins TRBV7-9 to TRBJ1-6; D may be TRBD1 (5 bases). Germline V gives CDR1 SEHNR, CDR2 FQNEAQ (reference sequence). Between the trimmed V and J ends, which lost 5 bases and 5 bases, there was a span of 16 bases. The CDR3 is 16 amino acids. CDR3 residues: CASSGLRAGDNSPLHF. The CDR3 nucleotides are TGTGCCAGCAGCGGACTTCGCGCGGGGGATAATTCACCCCTCCACTTT.